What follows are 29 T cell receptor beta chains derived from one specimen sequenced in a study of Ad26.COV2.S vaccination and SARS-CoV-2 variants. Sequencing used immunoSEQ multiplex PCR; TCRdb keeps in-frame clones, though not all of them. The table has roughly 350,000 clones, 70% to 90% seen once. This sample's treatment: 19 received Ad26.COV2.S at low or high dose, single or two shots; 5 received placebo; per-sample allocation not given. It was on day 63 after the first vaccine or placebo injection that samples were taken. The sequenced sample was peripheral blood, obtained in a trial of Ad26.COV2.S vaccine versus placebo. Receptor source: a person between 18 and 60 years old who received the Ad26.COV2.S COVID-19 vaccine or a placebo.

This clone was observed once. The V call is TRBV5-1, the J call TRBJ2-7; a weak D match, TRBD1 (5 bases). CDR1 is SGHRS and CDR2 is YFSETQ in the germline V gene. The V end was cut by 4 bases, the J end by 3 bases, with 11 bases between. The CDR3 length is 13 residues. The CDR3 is CASSRGASYEQYF. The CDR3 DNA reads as TGCGCCAGCAGCCGTGGGGCCAGCTACGAGCAGTACTTC.

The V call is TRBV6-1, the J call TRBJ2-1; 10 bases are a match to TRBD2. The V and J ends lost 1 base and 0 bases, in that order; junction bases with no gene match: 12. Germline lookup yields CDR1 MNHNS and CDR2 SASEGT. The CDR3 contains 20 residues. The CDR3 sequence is CASSEVDLAGAPFSYNEQFF. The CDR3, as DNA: TGTGCCAGCAGTGAAGTCGATCTAGCGGGGGCCCCTTTCTCCTACAATGAGCAGTTCTTC.

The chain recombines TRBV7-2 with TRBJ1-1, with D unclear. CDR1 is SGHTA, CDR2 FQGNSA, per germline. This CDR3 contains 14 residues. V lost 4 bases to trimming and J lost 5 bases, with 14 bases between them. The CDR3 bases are TGTGCCAGCAGCTGGAGGGAGGGAGGGACTGAAGCTTTCTTT. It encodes CASSWREGGTEAFF.

CDR3 loop: CASSVGLAGSYNEQFF. Written as DNA, the CDR3 is TGTGCCAGCAGCGTGGGACTAGCGGGCTCCTACAATGAGCAGTTCTTC. The J gene is TRBJ2-1, the V gene TRBV5-6; 12 bases are shared with TRBD2. Germline V gives CDR1 SGHDT, CDR2 YYEEEE. The CDR3 length is 16 residues. V was pared by 4 bases and J by 0 bases, with 2 bases of the junction left unmatched.

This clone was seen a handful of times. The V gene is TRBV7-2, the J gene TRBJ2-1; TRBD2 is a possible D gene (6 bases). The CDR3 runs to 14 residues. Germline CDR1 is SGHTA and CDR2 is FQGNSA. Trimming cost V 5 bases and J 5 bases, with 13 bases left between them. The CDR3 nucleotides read TGTGCCAGCAGCCCTGTAGCGGTAAACAATGAGCAGTTCTTC. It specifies CASSPVAVNNEQFF.

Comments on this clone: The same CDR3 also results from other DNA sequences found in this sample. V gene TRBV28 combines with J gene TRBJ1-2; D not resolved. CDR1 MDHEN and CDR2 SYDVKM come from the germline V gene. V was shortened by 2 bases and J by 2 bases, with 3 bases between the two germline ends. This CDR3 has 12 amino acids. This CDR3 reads CASSLINYGYTF. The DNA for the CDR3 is TGTGCCAGCAGTTTAATAAACTATGGCTACACCTTC.

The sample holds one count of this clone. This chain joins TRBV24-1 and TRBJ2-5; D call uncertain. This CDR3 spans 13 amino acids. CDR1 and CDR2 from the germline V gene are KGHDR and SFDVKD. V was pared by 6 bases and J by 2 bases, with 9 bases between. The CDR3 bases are TGTGCCACCAGTACGGCAGATCAAGAGACCCAGTACTTC. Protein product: CATSTADQETQYF.

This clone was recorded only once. As DNA, the CDR3 is TGCGCCAGCAGGGACGGGACAAGCAATTCACCCCTCCACTTT. Its translation: CASRDGTSNSPLHF. The rearrangement links TRBV5-1 to TRBJ1-6; D is possibly TRBD1 (6 bases). Germline CDR1 reads SGHRS; CDR2 reads YFSETQ. Trimming removed 5 bases from V and 7 bases from J, with 13 bases in between. The CDR3 extends over 14 amino acids. Full variable domain (rest looked up from reference TRBV5-1 and TRBJ1-6): KAGVTQTPRYLIKTRGQQVTLSCSPISGHRSVSWYQQTPGQGLQFLFEYFSETQRNKGNFPGRFSGRQFSNSRSEMNVSTLELGDSALYLCASRDGTSNSPLHFGNGTRLTVT.

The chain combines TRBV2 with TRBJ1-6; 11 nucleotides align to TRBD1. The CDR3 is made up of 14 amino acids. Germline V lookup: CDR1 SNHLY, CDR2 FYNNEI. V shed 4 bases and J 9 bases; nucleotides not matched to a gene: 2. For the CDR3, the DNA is TGTGCCAGCAGTGCCGGACAGGGGGCTTCACCCCTCCACTTT. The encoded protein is CASSAGQGASPLHF.

The CDR3 reads CASRPTSGGAGEQFF. The CDR3, as DNA: TGTGCCAGCAGGCCGACTAGCGGGGGGGCAGGGGAGCAGTTCTTC. This rearrangement joins TRBV2 to TRBJ2-1, with 14 bases identical to TRBD2. Unmatched junction bases numbered 8, after V lost 6 bases and J lost 10 bases. Germline lookup yields CDR1 SNHLY and CDR2 FYNNEI. CDR3 length: 15 residues.

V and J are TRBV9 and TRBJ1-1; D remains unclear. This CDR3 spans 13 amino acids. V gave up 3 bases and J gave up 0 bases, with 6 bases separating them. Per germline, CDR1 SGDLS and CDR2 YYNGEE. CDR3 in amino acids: CASSGPMNTEAFF. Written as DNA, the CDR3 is TGTGCCAGCAGCGGGCCCATGAACACTGAAGCTTTCTTT.

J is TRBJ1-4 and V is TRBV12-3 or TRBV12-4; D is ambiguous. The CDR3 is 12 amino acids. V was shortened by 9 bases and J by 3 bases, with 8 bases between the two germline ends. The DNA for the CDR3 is TGTGCCAGTGGGCGACCTAATGAAAAACTGTTTTTT. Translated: CASGRPNEKLFF.

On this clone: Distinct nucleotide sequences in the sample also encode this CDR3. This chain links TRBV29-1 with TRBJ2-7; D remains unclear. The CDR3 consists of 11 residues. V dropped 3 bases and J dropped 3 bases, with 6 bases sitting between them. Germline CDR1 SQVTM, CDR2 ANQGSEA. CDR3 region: CSVEGNYEQYF. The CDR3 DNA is TGCAGCGTTGAGGGAAACTACGAGCAGTACTTC.

The CDR3 here is CASRPGGWNYGYTF. CDR3 nucleotides: TGTGCCAGCAGGCCGGGGGGCTGGAACTATGGCTACACCTTC. V usage is TRBV27 and J usage is TRBJ1-2; possibly TRBD1 for D (6 bases). CDR1 is MNHEY, CDR2 SMNVEV, per germline (reference sequence). V was shortened by 6 bases and J by 2 bases, with 13 bases between the two germline ends. The CDR3 runs 14 residues.

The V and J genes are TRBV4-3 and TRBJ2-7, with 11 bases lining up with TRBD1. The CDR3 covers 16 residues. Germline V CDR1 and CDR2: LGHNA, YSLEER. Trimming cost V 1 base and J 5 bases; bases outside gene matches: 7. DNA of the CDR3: TGCGCCAGCAGCCAAGTTGAAGGGACAGGGGGTAACGAGCAGTACTTC. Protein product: CASSQVEGTGGNEQYF.

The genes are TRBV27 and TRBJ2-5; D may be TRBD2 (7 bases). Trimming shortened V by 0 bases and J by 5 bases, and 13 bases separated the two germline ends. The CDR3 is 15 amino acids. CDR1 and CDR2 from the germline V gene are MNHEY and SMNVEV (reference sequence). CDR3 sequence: CASSLSRGAGETQYF. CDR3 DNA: TGTGCCAGCAGTTTATCTCGGGGGGCGGGGGAGACCCAGTACTTC.

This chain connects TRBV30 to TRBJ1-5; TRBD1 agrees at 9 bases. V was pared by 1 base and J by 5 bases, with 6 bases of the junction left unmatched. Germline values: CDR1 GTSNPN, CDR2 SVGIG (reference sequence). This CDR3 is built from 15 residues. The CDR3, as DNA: TGTGCCTGGAGTGAAGGGACAGGGTTTGATCAGCCCCAGCATTTT. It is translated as CAWSEGTGFDQPQHF.

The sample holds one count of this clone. The CDR3 nucleotides read TGTGCCAGTAGTATGGGACAGGGAGGAGAGACCCAGTACTTC. Translating it yields CASSMGQGGETQYF. The chain carries TRBV19 and TRBJ2-5; 9 nucleotides align to TRBD1. This CDR3 contains 14 residues. Germline trimming cut 3 bases from V and 4 bases from J; bases unmatched to any gene: 3. Germline V lookup: CDR1 LNHDA, CDR2 SQIVND (reference sequence).

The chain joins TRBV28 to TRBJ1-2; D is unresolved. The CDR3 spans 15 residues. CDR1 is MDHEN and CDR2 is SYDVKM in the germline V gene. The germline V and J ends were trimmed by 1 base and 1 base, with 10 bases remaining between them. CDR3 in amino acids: CASSLLAGVNYGYTF. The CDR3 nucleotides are TGTGCCAGCAGTTTATTGGCAGGCGTTAACTATGGCTACACCTTC.

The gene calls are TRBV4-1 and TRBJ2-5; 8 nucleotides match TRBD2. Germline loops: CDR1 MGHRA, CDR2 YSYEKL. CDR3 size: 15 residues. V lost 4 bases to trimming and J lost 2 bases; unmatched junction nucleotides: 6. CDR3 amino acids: CASSPRLALQETQYF. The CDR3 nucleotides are TGCGCCAGCAGCCCTCGACTAGCGCTACAAGAGACCCAGTACTTC.

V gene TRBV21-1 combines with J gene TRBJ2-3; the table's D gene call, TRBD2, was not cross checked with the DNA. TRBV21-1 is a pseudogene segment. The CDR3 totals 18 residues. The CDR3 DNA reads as TGTGCCAGCAGCAAAGGGGCTAGCGGGCCCCACGATCGGGATACGCAGTATTTT. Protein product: CASSKGASGPHDRDTQYF.

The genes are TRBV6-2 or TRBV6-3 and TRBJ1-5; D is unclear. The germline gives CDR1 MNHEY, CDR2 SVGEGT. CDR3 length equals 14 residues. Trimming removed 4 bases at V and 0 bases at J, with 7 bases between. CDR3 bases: TGTGCCAGCAGTTTCACGCTTAGCAATCAGCCCCAGCATTTT. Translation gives CASSFTLSNQPQHF.

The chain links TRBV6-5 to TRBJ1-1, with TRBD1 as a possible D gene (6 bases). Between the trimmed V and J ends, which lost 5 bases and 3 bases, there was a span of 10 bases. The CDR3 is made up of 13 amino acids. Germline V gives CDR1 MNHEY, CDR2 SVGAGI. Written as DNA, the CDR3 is TGTGCCAGCAGTATGGGGGGCTACACTGAAGCTTTCTTT. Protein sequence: CASSMGGYTEAFF.

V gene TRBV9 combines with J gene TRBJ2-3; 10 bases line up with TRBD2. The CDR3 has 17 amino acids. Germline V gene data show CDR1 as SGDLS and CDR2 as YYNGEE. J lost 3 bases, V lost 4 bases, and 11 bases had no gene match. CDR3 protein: CASSSNPGLALTDTQYF. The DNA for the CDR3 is TGTGCCAGCAGCTCAAACCCGGGACTAGCGTTGACAGATACGCAGTATTTT.

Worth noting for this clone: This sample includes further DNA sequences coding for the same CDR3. The CDR3 DNA reads TGTGCCAGTAGTATAGTCGATCAGCCCCAGCATTTT. Translating gives CASSIVDQPQHF. This chain uses TRBV19 with TRBJ1-5; the D is unclear. This CDR3 contains 12 residues. V was cut by 1 base and J by 5 bases, with 3 bases left in between. CDR1 and CDR2 (germline): LNHDA, SQIVND (reference sequence).

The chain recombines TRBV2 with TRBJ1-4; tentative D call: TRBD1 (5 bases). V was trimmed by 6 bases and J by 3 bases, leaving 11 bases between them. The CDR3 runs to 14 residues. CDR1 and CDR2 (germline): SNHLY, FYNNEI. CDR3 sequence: CASSRDPSNEKLFF. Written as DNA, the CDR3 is TGTGCCAGCAGCAGGGACCCTTCTAATGAAAAACTGTTTTTT.

This chain's CDR3 is CASSLPPREVSTDTQYF. The CDR3 DNA follows: TGTGCCAGTAGCCTCCCGCCCCGGGAGGTTAGCACAGATACGCAGTATTTT. The chain employs TRBV19 and TRBJ2-3, with TRBD2 matching 7 bases. The CDR3 contains 17 residues. The trim removed 6 bases at V and 0 bases at J, leaving 12 bases unmatched. Per germline, CDR1 LNHDA and CDR2 SQIVND (reference sequence).

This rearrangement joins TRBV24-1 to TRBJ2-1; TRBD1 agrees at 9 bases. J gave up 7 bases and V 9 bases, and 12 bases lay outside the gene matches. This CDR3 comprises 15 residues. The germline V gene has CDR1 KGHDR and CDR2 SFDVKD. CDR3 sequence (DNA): TGTGCCACCCCTTACCGGGACAGGGTAAAGAATGAGCAGTTCTTC. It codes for CATPYRDRVKNEQFF.

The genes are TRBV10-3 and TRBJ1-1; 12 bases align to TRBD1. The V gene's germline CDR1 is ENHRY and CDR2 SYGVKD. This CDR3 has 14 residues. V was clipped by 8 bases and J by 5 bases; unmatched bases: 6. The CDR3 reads CAILRDRGQTEAFF. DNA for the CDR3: TGTGCCATCCTCCGGGACAGGGGGCAAACTGAAGCTTTCTTT.